This TCR beta chain was captured in a study of T cells in Graves' hyperthyroidism and ophthalmopathy. This clonotype was recorded at least ten times. The investigators amplified TCR beta CDR3 regions from RNA transcripts. HTBI primers drove first-round RT-PCR of the TCR CDR3. TCRdb reanalysed the multiplex PCR reads using MiXCR and keeps one entry per CDR3 protein. The sample gives about 400,000 distinct CDR3 sequences, over 12% of which show up once; roughly 19% is in the top ten. The CDR3 is made up of 15 amino acids. Trimming removed 7 bases at V and 4 bases at J, with 20 bases between. A NOSPECS grade of at least 4, a Clinical Activity Score of at least 3 and duration under 3 months were recorded in ophthalmopathy patients. Diagnoses rested on clinical symptoms, serum thyroxine and TRAb, thyroid ultrasound and orbital computed tomography.

Sequenced input: blood. The receptor was derived from a woman in her fifties or sixties with Graves' ophthalmopathy. The chain couples TRBV12-3 or TRBV12-4 to TRBJ2-7; tentatively, D is TRBD2 (6 bases). The CDR3 nucleotides read TGTGCCAGCACTCCCCAAGTTAGCGGACCATACGAGCAGTACTTC. This sequence encodes CASTPQVSGPYEQYF.